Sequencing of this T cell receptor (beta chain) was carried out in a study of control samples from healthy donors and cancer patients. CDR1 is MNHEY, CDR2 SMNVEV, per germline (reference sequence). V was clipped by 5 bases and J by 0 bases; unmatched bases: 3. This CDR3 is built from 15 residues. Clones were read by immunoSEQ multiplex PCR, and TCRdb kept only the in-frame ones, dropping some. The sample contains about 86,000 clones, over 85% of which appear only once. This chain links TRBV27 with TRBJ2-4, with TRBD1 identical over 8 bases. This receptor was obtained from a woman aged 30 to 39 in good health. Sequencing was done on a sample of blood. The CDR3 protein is CASSRTGLAKNIQYF. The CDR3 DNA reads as TGTGCCAGCAGTAGGACAGGGCTAGCCAAAAACATTCAGTACTTC.